These 32 T cell receptor beta chains came from one sample sequenced in a study of technical replicates of blood from a handful of donors. Clones were read by immunoSEQ multiplex PCR, and TCRdb kept only the in-frame ones, dropping some. The repertoire has approximately 78,000 clones, less than 97% of them found once; the top ten carry about 0.22%. Sequenced sample: T cells isolated from PBMCs. The receptors shown here come from a human donor in good health.

The chain carries TRBV6-1 and TRBJ2-1; 9 bases fit TRBD1. Losses at the gene ends were 5 bases for V and 0 bases for J; bases not matched to a gene: 2. The CDR3 consists of 15 residues. Germline-derived CDR1 and CDR2 are MNHNS and SASEGT. The CDR3 is CASSPDRGSYNEQFF. DNA of the CDR3: TGTGCCAGCAGTCCGGACAGGGGCTCCTACAATGAGCAGTTCTTC.

In DNA form, the CDR3 reads TGTGCCATTGGGGGGGCCGGGGAGACCCAGTACTTC. Translating it yields CAIGGAGETQYF. The chain carries TRBV7-9 and TRBJ2-5, with D perhaps TRBD2 (7 bases). Trimming cost V 10 bases and J 5 bases, with 14 bases left between them. The germline CDR1 and CDR2 sequences are SEHNR and FQNEAQ (reference sequence). This CDR3 has 12 residues. The full variable domain, completed using reference TRBV7-9 and TRBJ2-5, is DTGVSQNPRHKITKRGQNVTFRCDPISEHNRLYWYRQTLGQGPEFLTYFQNEAQLEKSRLLSDRFSAERPKGSFSTLEIQRTEQGDSAMYLCAIGGAGETQYFGPGTRLLVL.

The chain carries TRBV6-1 and TRBJ1-5; a weak D match, TRBD1 (5 bases). CDR1 is MNHNS, CDR2 SASEGT, per germline. The CDR3 loop spans 16 amino acids. Trimming took off 2 bases at V and 2 bases at J, with 13 bases between the two ends. The CDR3 reads CASSETLRGGNQPQHF. In DNA form, the CDR3 reads TGTGCCAGCAGTGAAACCCTACGGGGGGGCAATCAGCCCCAGCATTTT.

V is TRBV10-3 and J is TRBJ2-7; 7 positions agree with TRBD1. Germline CDR1 ENHRY, CDR2 SYGVKD. After removal of 7 bases from V and 0 bases from J, the junction contained 9 bases not matched to a gene. This CDR3 has 15 amino acids. The CDR3 bases are TGTGCCATCATGGACAGGACCTATAGCTCCTACGAGCAGTACTTC. This gives the protein CAIMDRTYSSYEQYF.

In regard to this clone: The germline gene is not matched at one end of the junction; a read error may be the cause. The genes are TRBV7-8 and TRBJ2-5; D is possibly TRBD2 (6 bases). The length of the CDR3 is 9 residues. The germline V gene encodes CDR1 SGHVS and CDR2 FQNEAQ. The CDR3 region has the DNA TGTGCCAGCAGCTTAGGGGGGGACTTC. It yields the protein CASSLGGDF.

In this sample, this clone turned up once. The chain employs TRBV28 and TRBJ1-5; a weak D match, TRBD1 (6 bases). Germline assignment: CDR1 MDHEN and CDR2 SYDVKM. Trimming took 5 bases from V and 3 from J, leaving 11 bases between them. This CDR3 region has 14 residues. CDR3 protein: CASSTGTPNQPQHF. CDR3 in DNA: TGTGCCAGCAGTACCGGGACACCCAATCAGCCCCAGCATTTT.

V usage is TRBV7-2 and J usage is TRBJ2-7, with TRBD2 as a possible D gene (7 bases). The CDR3 has 14 amino acids. Germline V gives CDR1 SGHTA, CDR2 FQGNSA. Trimming removed 4 bases from V and 3 bases from J, with 13 bases in between. The CDR3 DNA reads TGTGCCAGCAGCTCTCTAGGGGGGGGCTACGAGCAGTACTTC. It translates to CASSSLGGGYEQYF.

V gene TRBV6-6 combines with J gene TRBJ1-2, with 8 bases matching TRBD1. J lost 8 bases, V lost 1 base, and 6 bases had no gene match. The germline gives CDR1 MNHNY, CDR2 SVGAGI (reference sequence). The CDR3 has 14 amino acids. CDR3: CASSYLLGQGGYTF. The CDR3 bases are TGTGCCAGCAGTTACTTACTCGGACAGGGAGGCTACACCTTC.

The J gene is TRBJ1-2, the V gene TRBV28; the D gene is possibly TRBD1 (5 bases). The CDR3 totals 16 residues. Germline CDR1 and CDR2: MDHEN and SYDVKM. V shed 2 bases and J shed 8 bases, with 21 bases lying between them. CDR3 amino acids: CASSLTGEWGYIGYTF. In DNA form, the CDR3 reads TGTGCCAGCAGTTTAACGGGGGAATGGGGATATATAGGCTACACCTTC.

The gene calls are TRBV10-1 and TRBJ2-1, with D perhaps TRBD1 (7 bases). The V end lost 3 bases, the J end lost 6 bases, and 9 bases lay between the germline ends. Germline values: CDR1 WNHNN, CDR2 SYGVQD (reference sequence). CDR3 size: 13 residues. The CDR3 spells CASSDQGGNEQFF. In nucleotides, the CDR3 is TGCGCCAGCAGTGACCAGGGGGGCAATGAGCAGTTCTTC.

This sequence joins TRBV14 and TRBJ1-1; the match to TRBD1 covers 9 bases. J lost 3 bases, V lost 7 bases, and 9 bases had no gene match. The CDR3 contains 15 residues. From germline, CDR1 is SGHDN and CDR2 FVKESK. CDR3 bases: TGTGCCAGCACCCGAGTCGACAGGGGGGACACTGAAGCTTTCTTT. This encodes CASTRVDRGDTEAFF.

The chain employs TRBV2 and TRBJ1-5, with D tentatively TRBD1 (6 bases). The length of the CDR3 is 16 residues. Trimming pared 2 bases from V and 7 bases from J, leaving 18 bases between. The germline gives CDR1 SNHLY, CDR2 FYNNEI. The CDR3 DNA sequence: TGTGCCAGCAGTGAACTTAACCACAGGGAACGACAGCCCCAGCATTTT. It translates to CASSELNHRERQPQHF.

The chain links TRBV6-6 to TRBJ2-5, with unresolved D. This CDR3 comprises 12 residues. Germline V lookup: CDR1 MNHNY, CDR2 SVGAGI (reference sequence). V lost 5 bases and J lost 7, with 11 bases in between. In DNA form, the CDR3 reads TGTGCCAGCAGTACCCCACTCGGGACCCAGTACTTC. Translating gives CASSTPLGTQYF.

The chain combines TRBV19 with TRBJ2-5; D is possibly TRBD2 (6 bases). There are 13 residues in the CDR3. The V and J ends lost 6 bases and 5 bases respectively, with 13 bases between them. Germline lookup yields CDR1 LNHDA and CDR2 SQIVND (reference sequence). The CDR3 region has the DNA TGTGCCAGTAGGCGGGGAGGTTCGGAGACCCAGTACTTC. It codes for CASRRGGSETQYF.

This clone was detected once. CDR3 amino acids: CASRDRGLLVAGYTF. The CDR3 DNA follows: TGTGCCAGCAGGGACAGGGGCCTACTTGTGGCTGGCTACACCTTC. This sequence joins TRBV6-1 and TRBJ1-2; 9 bases match TRBD1. The CDR3 covers 15 residues. Trimming cost V 6 bases and J 7 bases; bases outside gene matches: 12. Germline V gene sequence: CDR1 MNHNS, CDR2 SASEGT.

The V gene is TRBV19, the J gene TRBJ2-7; possible D gene TRBD2, 5 bases. Per the germline V gene, CDR1 is LNHDA and CDR2 is SQIVND (reference sequence). The CDR3 sequence is 13 residues long. Trimming left V 3 bases short and J 3 bases short, with 9 bases between. The CDR3 is CASSMIGNYEQYF. The CDR3 nucleotides are TGTGCCAGTAGTATGATCGGGAACTACGAGCAGTACTTC.

The J gene is TRBJ1-2, the V gene TRBV21-1; the DNA was not compared with TRBD1, the D call given in the table. TRBV21-1 is given as a pseudogene. This CDR3 comprises 17 residues. For the CDR3, the DNA is TGTGCCAGCAGCAGTCGAGGCAGGGGCCTACTTAACTATGGCTACACCTTC. The encoded protein is CASSSRGRGLLNYGYTF.

The rearrangement links TRBV18 to TRBJ2-1; a weak D match, TRBD2 (6 bases). The CDR3 is 15 residues long. Deletions cut 2 bases from V and 6 bases from J, with 14 bases between. Germline V CDR1 and CDR2: KGHSH, LQKENI. CDR3 sequence: CASSPVAGSGNEQFF. The CDR3 DNA sequence: TGTGCCAGCTCACCAGTTGCGGGGTCAGGCAATGAGCAGTTCTTC.

The chain has TRBV29-1 and TRBJ1-1; 7 bases map to TRBD1. Germline-derived CDR1 and CDR2 are SQVTM and ANQGSEA. CDR3 length: 13 amino acids. V dropped 7 bases and J dropped 8; count of bases not matched to a gene: 13. The CDR3, as DNA: TGCAGCGAAAAGGAGGGGGCGCGGACCGAAGCTTTCTTT. Protein: CSEKEGARTEAFF.

V is TRBV5-4 and J is TRBJ2-1; TRBD2 agrees at 7 bases. The germline V gene has CDR1 SGHNT and CDR2 YYREEE (reference sequence). This CDR3 has 15 residues. V lost 2 bases and J lost 7; bases outside the gene matches: 9. The DNA of the CDR3 is TGTGCCAGCAGCTTCCACATAGCGGGTCAGAATGAGCAGTTCTTC. It codes for CASSFHIAGQNEQFF.

This chain joins TRBV25-1 and TRBJ2-7; D is unresolved. The CDR3 totals 10 residues. V lost 6 bases and J lost 4, with 4 bases in between. The germline CDR1 and CDR2 sequences are MGHDK and SYGVNS. CDR3 sequence reads: CASSQYEQYF. For the CDR3, the DNA is TGTGCCAGCAGCCAGTACGAGCAGTACTTC.

This rearrangement joins TRBV9 to TRBJ1-2; no definite D call. The CDR3 spans 13 residues. CDR1 is SGDLS and CDR2 is YYNGEE in the germline V gene. V dropped 3 bases and J dropped 8 bases, with 14 bases sitting between them. The CDR3 reads CASSGHSVSGYTF. Here the CDR3 DNA reads TGTGCCAGCAGCGGACATAGCGTGTCGGGCTACACCTTC.

The chain joins TRBV9 to TRBJ1-5; the D gene is possibly TRBD1 (6 bases). The germline V gene encodes CDR1 SGDLS and CDR2 YYNGEE. V was trimmed by 2 bases and J by 3 bases, leaving 9 bases between them. The CDR3 totals 14 residues. The CDR3 spells CASSVGQFNQPQHF. CDR3 DNA: TGTGCCAGCAGCGTTGGACAGTTCAATCAGCCCCAGCATTTT.

The chain links TRBV7-9 to TRBJ1-1, with TRBD1 as a possible D gene (6 bases). This CDR3 contains 13 residues. The V gene lost 0 bases and the J gene lost 10 bases, with 12 bases spanning the gap. Germline lookup yields CDR1 SEHNR and CDR2 FQNEAQ (reference sequence). CDR3 DNA: TGTGCCAGCAGCTTAGCAGACAGGAAGAGAGCTTTCTTT. Translating it yields CASSLADRKRAFF.

The chain employs TRBV7-3 and TRBJ2-1; D remains unclear. CDR3 size: 16 residues. The germline V gene has CDR1 SGHTA and CDR2 FQGTGA. V dropped 2 bases and J dropped 0 bases, with 11 bases sitting between them. The CDR3 is CASSLRVASSYNEQFF. DNA of the CDR3: TGTGCCAGCAGCTTACGGGTTGCTAGCTCCTACAATGAGCAGTTCTTC.

V usage is TRBV5-1 and J usage is TRBJ1-2; D gene ambiguous. The germline V gene encodes CDR1 SGHRS and CDR2 YFSETQ. The length of the CDR3 is 12 residues. V lost 0 bases to trimming and J lost 8 bases, with 8 bases between them. In nucleotides, the CDR3 is TGCGCCAGCAGCTTGGAGCGTGGCGGCTACACCTTC. It specifies CASSLERGGYTF.

The rearrangement links TRBV11-2 to TRBJ2-7; the match to TRBD2 covers 8 bases. Germline CDR1 and CDR2: SGHAT and FQNNGV. J gave up 3 bases and V 2 bases, and 3 bases lay outside the gene matches. The CDR3 sequence is 14 residues long. CDR3 sequence: CASSLSGSGYEQYF. CDR3 nucleotides: TGTGCCAGCAGCTTAAGCGGGAGCGGCTACGAGCAGTACTTC. Complete variable domain (other parts from reference TRBV11-2 and TRBJ2-7): EAGVAQSPRYKIIEKRQSVAFWCNPISGHATLYWYQQILGQGPKLLIQFQNNGVVDDSQLPKDRFSAERLKGVDSTLKIQPAKLEDSAVYLCASSLSGSGYEQYFGPGTRLTVT.

This rearrangement joins TRBV9 to TRBJ1-2; maybe TRBD1 (6 bases). V gave up 4 bases and J gave up 4 bases, with 14 bases separating them. The CDR3 is made up of 14 amino acids. The V gene's germline CDR1 is SGDLS and CDR2 YYNGEE. The CDR3 DNA reads TGTGCCAGCAGCACCTTGGACAGCAGCTATGGCTACACCTTC. It translates to CASSTLDSSYGYTF.

This clone was seen a handful of times. The rearrangement joins TRBV29-1 to TRBJ1-1, with 7 nucleotides matching TRBD1. Trimming cost V 6 bases and J 4 bases; bases outside gene matches: 8. Germline V CDR1 and CDR2: SQVTM, ANQGSEA. The CDR3 is made up of 13 amino acids. CDR3 in amino acids: CSVLPSGGTEAFF. The CDR3 DNA is TGCAGCGTCTTGCCGTCAGGGGGCACTGAAGCTTTCTTT.

The chain links TRBV27 to TRBJ2-7; TRBD2 agrees at 11 bases. Trimming at V came to 6 bases and at J to 3 bases, leaving 4 bases not matched to a gene. The CDR3 has 14 amino acids. CDR1 and CDR2 from the germline V gene are MNHEY and SMNVEV (reference sequence). The CDR3 sequence is CASSLTSGGYEQYF. CDR3 coding DNA: TGTGCCAGCAGCCTTACTAGCGGGGGCTACGAGCAGTACTTC.

The chain carries TRBV15 and TRBJ1-2; D gene unclear. The CDR3 runs 12 residues. The germline V and J ends were trimmed by 0 bases and 8 bases, with 7 bases remaining between them. Looked up from germline, CDR1 is LNHNV and CDR2 is YYDKDF (reference sequence). The CDR3 here is CATSRDRRGYTF. For the CDR3, the DNA is TGTGCCACCAGCAGAGATCGCAGGGGCTACACCTTC.

The V call is TRBV7-3, the J call TRBJ1-1; D uncertain. Germline assignment: CDR1 SGHTA and CDR2 FQGTGA. Trimming shortened V by 3 bases and J by 4 bases, and 15 bases separated the two germline ends. The CDR3 is made up of 15 amino acids. The CDR3, as DNA: TGTGCCAGCAGCTTGAATCCATCTGGCAGCACTGAAGCTTTCTTT. Its protein is CASSLNPSGSTEAFF. Using reference TRBV7-3 and TRBJ1-1 for the parts outside the CDR3, the full variable domain is GAGVSQTPSNKVTEKGKYVELRCDPISGHTALYWYRQSLGQGPEFLIYFQGTGAADDSGLPNDRFFAVRPEGSVSTLKIQRTERGDSAVYLCASSLNPSGSTEAFFGQGTRLTVV.